These 20 T cell receptor beta chains share one sample of origin, sequenced in a study of response to subunit inactivated influenza vaccine. TCRdb reanalysed the RT-PCR reads using MiXCR and keeps one entry per CDR3 protein. The sample holds about 570,000 distinct CDR3 sequences; approximately 12% are singletons and the top ten take roughly 10%. Sequenced here: PBMCs from blood, sampled on the day of vaccination. The receptors were gathered from a man in his fifties who received an inactivated influenza vaccine.

This clonotype was counted at least ten times. This rearrangement joins TRBV29-1 to TRBJ2-3; TRBD2 is a possible D gene (5 bases). Germline V CDR1 and CDR2: SQVTM, ANQGSEA. The length of the CDR3 is 13 residues. Trimming left V 2 bases short and J 5 bases short, with 11 bases between. CDR3 sequence (DNA): TGCAGCGTTGAAAACCGGGCGGGAGATACGCAGTATTTT. Translating it yields CSVENRAGDTQYF.

Ten or more counts support this clonotype. J is TRBJ2-1 and V is TRBV27, with 9 bases aligning to TRBD2. J gave up 3 bases and V 6 bases, and 6 bases lay outside the gene matches. The CDR3 loop spans 15 amino acids. The germline gives CDR1 MNHEY, CDR2 SMNVEV (reference sequence). The CDR3 loop reads CASSPSGNYYNEQFF. The CDR3 nucleotides are TGTGCCAGCAGCCCTAGCGGGAATTACTACAATGAGCAGTTCTTC.

The chain joins TRBV3-1 to TRBJ2-5; D is possibly TRBD1 or TRBD2 (5 bases each). The V gene lost 2 bases and the J gene lost 2 bases, with 12 bases spanning the gap. In germline, CDR1 is LGHDT, CDR2 YNNKEL (reference sequence). CDR3 size: 15 residues. Here the CDR3 DNA reads TGTGCCAGCAGCCAACCGGGACGGTCACAAGAGACCCAGTACTTC. This codes for CASSQPGRSQETQYF.

This clonotype was recorded many times. V is TRBV20-1 and J is TRBJ2-2, with D possibly matching TRBD1 (6 bases). The CDR3 runs 17 residues. V was cut by 1 base and J by 0 bases, with 15 bases left in between. CDR1 and CDR2 from the germline V gene are DFQATT and SNEGSKA (reference sequence). The DNA for the CDR3 is TGCAGTGCTAGAGCCCTACAGGGATCAGCGAACACCGGGGAGCTGTTTTTT. This translates into CSARALQGSANTGELFF.

This clonotype was counted a few times. The V and J genes are TRBV2 and TRBJ2-7; 9 nucleotides agree with TRBD1. The V gene end was trimmed by 7 bases and the J gene end by 2 bases; junction bases not matched to a gene: 21. The CDR3 totals 19 residues. CDR1 and CDR2 (germline): SNHLY, FYNNEI. CDR3 protein: CASTYKEILGQGVPYEQYF. CDR3 nucleotides: TGTGCCAGCACCTATAAAGAGATATTGGGACAGGGAGTCCCCTACGAGCAGTACTTC.

This clonotype has just a few counts. The V and J genes are TRBV7-2 and TRBJ2-7; 7 bases line up with TRBD2. The CDR3 consists of 12 residues. Germline values: CDR1 SGHTA, CDR2 FQGNSA. V shed 1 base, J shed 9 bases, and the junction held 3 bases outside the gene matches. The CDR3 is CASSLDGRGQYF. As DNA, the CDR3 is TGTGCCAGCAGCTTAGATGGGAGGGGGCAGTACTTC.

This clonotype came up a few times. The J gene is TRBJ2-1, the V gene TRBV12-3 or TRBV12-4, with 14 bases fitting TRBD2. The CDR3 extends over 20 amino acids. After removal of 6 bases from V and 3 bases from J, the junction contained 16 bases not matched to a gene. The CDR3 nucleotides are TGTGCCAGCAGCCACCCAGGGACTAGCGGGAGTTGGCTCCTCTACAATGAGCAGTTCTTC. Its translation: CASSHPGTSGSWLLYNEQFF.

The CDR3 region has the DNA TGTGCCAGCAGCGCTGGACAGGGGATTGAAGCTTTCTTT. This codes for CASSAGQGIEAFF. The chain recombines TRBV5-4 with TRBJ1-1, with TRBD1 matching over 9 bases. V shed 4 bases and J 7 bases; nucleotides not matched to a gene: 5. The CDR3 totals 13 residues. Germline CDR1 and CDR2: SGHNT and YYREEE (reference sequence).

In its sample, this clonotype was seen many times. The gene calls are TRBV27 and TRBJ2-3; 9 nucleotides align to TRBD2. The germline CDR1 and CDR2 sequences are MNHEY and SMNVEV (reference sequence). The length of the CDR3 is 15 residues. V trimming: 10 bases; J trimming: 0 bases; junction bases outside the gene matches: 8. CDR3 nucleotides: TGTGCCACCCTCAGCGGGAGGTTCAGCACAGATACGCAGTATTTT. Translating it yields CATLSGRFSTDTQYF.

The sample holds a few counts of this clonotype. This chain uses TRBV5-1 with TRBJ1-4; D may be TRBD1 (6 bases). Trimming removed 6 bases from V and 8 bases from J, with 17 bases in between. The CDR3 contains 14 residues. Per germline, CDR1 SGHRS and CDR2 YFSETQ. This CDR3 reads CASTSSGGGEKLFF. DNA of the CDR3: TGCGCCAGCACCAGTAGCGGGGGCGGAGAAAAACTGTTTTTT.

The chain employs TRBV2 and TRBJ1-5; the D is unclear. The CDR3 contains 15 residues. Trimming shortened V by 7 bases and J by 1 base, and 14 bases separated the two germline ends. Looked up from germline, CDR1 is SNHLY and CDR2 is FYNNEI. CDR3 in DNA: TGTGCCAGCATGGATTACGGTGCGAGCAATCAGCCCCAGCATTTT. This gives the protein CASMDYGASNQPQHF.

This clonotype was counted a few times. The V gene is TRBV3-1, the J gene TRBJ2-1, with 7 nucleotides matching TRBD1. With V trimmed by 4 bases and J by 6 bases, 6 bases remained unmatched. Germline V CDR1 and CDR2: LGHDT, YNNKEL (reference sequence). The CDR3 is 14 residues long. The CDR3 region is CASSRHTGVNEQFF. The CDR3 DNA reads as TGTGCCAGCAGCCGACACACAGGGGTCAATGAGCAGTTCTTC.

This chain uses TRBV4-1 with TRBJ1-3, with 7 bases fitting TRBD1. Per germline, CDR1 MGHRA and CDR2 YSYEKL. After removal of 4 bases from V and 1 base from J, the junction contained 13 bases not matched to a gene. CDR3 size: 18 residues. The CDR3 region is CASSLTSPGGFSGNTIYF. CDR3 nucleotide sequence: TGCGCCAGCAGCCTCACGTCCCCAGGGGGATTTTCTGGAAACACCATATATTTT.

This clonotype occurred many times. This chain links TRBV5-1 with TRBJ2-1; D gene uncertain. Germline CDR1 and CDR2: SGHRS and YFSETQ. The CDR3 extends over 12 amino acids. V was shortened by 4 bases and J by 7 bases, with 9 bases between the two germline ends. The CDR3 sequence is CASSGVVNEQFF. In DNA form, the CDR3 reads TGCGCCAGCAGCGGGGTGGTGAATGAGCAGTTCTTC.

This clonotype was detected only a few times. This chain uses TRBV14 with TRBJ2-7, with TRBD1 matching 8 bases. The CDR3 consists of 13 residues. Germline loops: CDR1 SGHDN, CDR2 FVKESK. The junction had 1 base not matched to a gene; V was cut back by 3 bases and J by 3 bases. In DNA form, the CDR3 reads TGTGCCAGCAGCCAGACAGGGGTCTACGAGCAGTACTTC. It yields the protein CASSQTGVYEQYF.

This chain links TRBV5-1 with TRBJ2-1; 11 nucleotides line up with TRBD2. The germline V gene has CDR1 SGHRS and CDR2 YFSETQ. This CDR3 spans 17 amino acids. V was pared by 4 bases and J by 3 bases, with 9 bases of the junction left unmatched. CDR3 in amino acids: CASSGTSGGPSYNEQFF. As DNA, the CDR3 is TGCGCCAGCAGCGGGACTAGCGGAGGACCAAGCTACAATGAGCAGTTCTTC.

This clonotype was counted only a few times. The chain uses TRBV6-1 and TRBJ2-2; D call uncertain. Germline V lookup: CDR1 MNHNS, CDR2 SASEGT. The CDR3 has 14 amino acids. V was clipped by 10 bases and J by 7 bases, with 19 bases between them. CDR3: CATALTANRGELFF. CDR3 sequence (DNA): TGTGCCACAGCGCTCACAGCAAATCGCGGGGAGCTGTTTTTT.

This clonotype was counted between two and nine times. The rearrangement links TRBV6-1 to TRBJ2-3; a possible D gene is TRBD2 (6 bases). Germline CDR1 and CDR2: MNHNS and SASEGT. V was clipped by 3 bases and J by 14 bases, with 18 bases between them. The CDR3 loop spans 13 amino acids. The CDR3 nucleotides read TGTGCCAGCAGTGACTTTGGCGGGGCCGCAATGTATTTT. Translating it yields CASSDFGGAAMYF.

In this sample, this clonotype turned up a few times. The chain uses TRBV29-1 and TRBJ2-1; TRBD2 matches at 13 bases. The junction had 8 bases not matched to a gene; V was cut back by 7 bases and J by 8 bases. CDR1 is SQVTM, CDR2 ANQGSEA, per germline. This CDR3 region has 14 residues. This CDR3 reads CSARTSGRRDEQFF. The CDR3, as DNA: TGCAGCGCCCGGACTAGCGGGAGACGGGATGAGCAGTTCTTC.

This clonotype has only a few counts. The chain combines TRBV29-1 with TRBJ2-7, with 7 bases aligning to TRBD2. This CDR3 is built from 14 residues. After removal of 7 bases from V and 2 bases from J, the junction contained 11 bases not matched to a gene. The germline V gene has CDR1 SQVTM and CDR2 ANQGSEA. The chain's CDR3 is CSGILAQPPYEQYF. In DNA, the CDR3 is TGCAGCGGGATACTAGCGCAACCTCCCTACGAGCAGTACTTC.